This T cell receptor (beta chain) was profiled in a study of shared clonotypes between healthy human individuals. General observations from the study: Estimated richness was generally greater in naive than memory subsets.

Sequenced by immunoSEQ multiplex PCR; TCRdb stores in-frame clones only, minus some. The table lists 600,000 to 750,000 clones, less than 95% of them singletons. Of note for this clone: Its cognate antigen is unknown.

This clonotype was sampled from a man younger than 30 in good health. Some clones in this sample may be carry-over from other donors' samples. The sequenced sample was memory CD8+ T cells from PBMCs. Subset noted: CD45RO+ cells pooled with CCR7-negative TemRA cells.

The CDR3 nucleotides are TGTGCCAGTAGTATGCGGGAGGGAGGGCCGAGGGAGACCCAGTACTTC. Protein sequence: CASSMREGGPRETQYF. The chain combines TRBV19 with TRBJ2-5; 9 positions agree with TRBD2. Trimming cost V 3 bases and J 5 bases; bases outside gene matches: 10. CDR1 is LNHDA and CDR2 is SQIVND in the germline V gene (reference sequence). The CDR3 consists of 16 residues. The full variable domain, with the rest looked up from reference TRBV19 and TRBJ2-5, is DGGITQSPKYLFRKEGQNVTLSCEQNLNHDAMYWYRQDPGQGLRLIYYSQIVNDFQKGDIAEGYSVSREKKESFPLTVTSAQKNPTAFYLCASSMREGGPRETQYFGPGTRLLVL.